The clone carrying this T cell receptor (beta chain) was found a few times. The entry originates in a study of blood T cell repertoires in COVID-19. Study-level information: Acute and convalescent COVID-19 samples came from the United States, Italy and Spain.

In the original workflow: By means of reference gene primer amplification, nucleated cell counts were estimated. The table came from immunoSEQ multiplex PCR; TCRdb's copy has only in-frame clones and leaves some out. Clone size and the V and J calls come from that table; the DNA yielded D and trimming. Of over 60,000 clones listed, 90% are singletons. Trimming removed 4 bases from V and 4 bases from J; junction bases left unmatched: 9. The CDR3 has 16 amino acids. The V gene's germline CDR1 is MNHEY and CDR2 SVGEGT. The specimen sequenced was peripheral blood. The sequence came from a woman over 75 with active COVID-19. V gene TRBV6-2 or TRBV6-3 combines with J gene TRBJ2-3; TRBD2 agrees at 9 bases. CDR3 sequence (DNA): TGTGCCAGCAGTTCCAAGACTAGCGGCTCTTCAGATACGCAGTATTTT. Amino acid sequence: CASSSKTSGSSDTQYF.